The 20 T cell receptor beta chains reported below all come from one sample, sequenced in a study of Ad26.COV2.S vaccination and SARS-CoV-2 variants (dated by TCRdb to the early 2020s). The treatment or condition label, read with the paper, signifies: some 20 received Ad26.COV2.S at low or high dose, single or two shots; about 5 received placebo; per-sample allocation not given. For vaccine and placebo recipients, repertoires were sequenced using samples collected on day 63 after the first injection. Library generation was performed with the immunoSEQ multiplex PCR assay. In TCRdb, the immuneACCESS table is reduced to in-frame sequences with V and J assigned. These tables do not hold every clone; where another copy was compared, an unresolved V gene accounts for under half, and the others remain unexplained. This sample holds under 250,000 clones; roughly 89% were observed only once. About 2.7% of the sample comes from the top ten.

The source was peripheral blood, collected in a trial of Ad26.COV2.S vaccine versus placebo. The receptors here all came from a person aged 18-60 years who received the Ad26.COV2.S COVID-19 vaccine or a placebo.

The chain has TRBV6-1 and TRBJ1-5, with D possibly being TRBD1 (6 bases). V was pared by 1 base and J by 6 bases, with 13 bases between. The CDR3 runs to 15 residues. The germline CDR1 and CDR2 sequences are MNHNS and SASEGT. The CDR3 DNA reads TGTGCCAGCAGTGAAGGGTCTGGAGGGGGTCAGCCCCAGCATTTT. This gives the protein CASSEGSGGGQPQHF.

The V gene is TRBV4-3, the J gene TRBJ1-2; D gene unclear. CDR3 length: 16 residues. Between the trimmed V and J ends, which lost 0 bases and 0 bases, there was a span of 11 bases. CDR1 and CDR2 (germline): LGHNA, YSLEER. The chain's CDR3 is CASSQDRQATNYGYTF. CDR3 DNA: TGCGCCAGCAGCCAAGATCGGCAGGCAACTAACTATGGCTACACCTTC.

The chain is built from TRBV20-1 and TRBJ1-5; D is unresolved. Germline lookup yields CDR1 DFQATT and CDR2 SNEGSKA (reference sequence). Trimming took 5 bases from V and 6 from J, leaving 8 bases between them. The CDR3 is 11 amino acids. CDR3: CSAGVGQPQHF. CDR3 in DNA: TGCAGTGCTGGAGTGGGTCAGCCCCAGCATTTT.

This sequence joins TRBV6-2 or TRBV6-3 and TRBJ2-3; TRBD2 aligns across 10 bases. CDR1 is MNHEY, CDR2 SVGEGT, per germline. Losses at the gene ends were 5 bases for V and 7 bases for J; bases not matched to a gene: 12. The CDR3 covers 16 residues. The CDR3 DNA is TGTGCCAGCAGTACCTTAGGACTAGCGGTCCGACATACGCAGTATTTT. Its translation is CASSTLGLAVRHTQYF.

This chain joins TRBV7-9 and TRBJ1-1; D remains unclear. The CDR3 totals 16 residues. Germline V gives CDR1 SEHNR, CDR2 FQNEAQ (reference sequence). The V end lost 5 bases, the J end lost 1 base, and 17 bases lay between the germline ends. The CDR3 bases are TGTGCCAGCAGCCACCACGGGAGGCAGGCGAACACTGAAGCTTTCTTT. It yields the protein CASSHHGRQANTEAFF.

The chain links TRBV6-2 or TRBV6-3 to TRBJ2-1; TRBD2 matches 14 bases. CDR1 and CDR2 (germline): MNHEY, SVGEGT. This CDR3 comprises 16 residues. The junction had 8 bases not matched to a gene; V was cut back by 6 bases and J by 7 bases. The CDR3 here is CASSGTSGSIQNEQFF. The CDR3, as DNA: TGTGCCAGCAGCGGGACTAGCGGGAGTATTCAGAATGAGCAGTTCTTC.

The chain recombines TRBV24-1 with TRBJ2-2, with 9 bases lining up with TRBD1. CDR3 length: 17 residues. Germline lookup yields CDR1 KGHDR and CDR2 SFDVKD. Trimming at V came to 3 bases and at J to 1 base, leaving 5 bases not matched to a gene. Written as DNA, the CDR3 is TGTGCCACCAGTGATCCGACAGGGGGAATGAACACCGGGGAGCTGTTTTTT. Translation gives CATSDPTGGMNTGELFF.

This sequence joins TRBV27 and TRBJ1-4; tentatively, D is TRBD1 (5 bases). Trimming removed 5 bases at V and 4 bases at J, with 14 bases between. Germline V lookup: CDR1 MNHEY, CDR2 SMNVEV (reference sequence). CDR3 length equals 15 residues. In DNA, the CDR3 is TGTGCCAGCAGTGGGACGGGGCTTCGTAATGAAAAACTGTTTTTT. Its translation: CASSGTGLRNEKLFF.

The chain employs TRBV7-9 and TRBJ1-2, with D possibly being TRBD1 (5 bases). CDR3 length: 14 residues. The germline gives CDR1 SEHNR, CDR2 FQNEAQ (reference sequence). Trimming removed 3 bases at V and 8 bases at J, with 16 bases between. The CDR3 loop is CASSFPGEGRGYTF. The CDR3 DNA reads as TGTGCCAGCAGCTTTCCCGGAGAGGGACGGGGCTACACCTTC. The entire variable domain, with the rest obtained from reference TRBV7-9 and TRBJ1-2, is as follows: DTGVSQNPRHKITKRGQNVTFRCDPISEHNRLYWYRQTLGQGPEFLTYFQNEAQLEKSRLLSDRFSAERPKGSFSTLEIQRTEQGDSAMYLCASSFPGEGRGYTFGSGTRLTVV.

Written as DNA, the CDR3 is TGTGCCAGCAGTCTACAGGGAGACACTGAAGCTTTCTTT. Translating gives CASSLQGDTEAFF. The V and J genes are TRBV12-3 or TRBV12-4 and TRBJ1-1; D might be TRBD1 (6 bases). This CDR3 spans 13 amino acids. V lost 5 bases and J 3 bases, leaving 10 bases between the germline ends.

V usage is TRBV30 and J usage is TRBJ2-5, with D uncertain. Trimming left V 0 bases short and J 2 bases short, with 10 bases between. The CDR3 spans 14 residues. Germline CDR1 reads GTSNPN; CDR2 reads SVGIG (reference sequence). In DNA form, the CDR3 reads TGTGCCTGGAGTGTATCCGCAGTTCAAGAGACCCAGTACTTC. This encodes CAWSVSAVQETQYF.

The rearrangement joins TRBV5-3 to TRBJ1-1; D unresolved. TRBV5-3 has ORF status, its function being uncertain. Trimming left V 0 bases short and J 7 bases short, with 10 bases between. The CDR3 spans 13 residues. The CDR3: CARSLVLAVEAFF. The CDR3, as DNA: TGTGCCAGAAGCTTGGTTCTAGCGGTTGAAGCTTTCTTT.

The chain uses TRBV5-4 and TRBJ2-2; 7 bases are shared with TRBD1. This CDR3 region has 15 residues. Germline CDR1 and CDR2: SGHNT and YYREEE (reference sequence). V was clipped by 0 bases and J by 5 bases; unmatched bases: 4. The CDR3 loop is CASSLAGTATGELFF. In nucleotides, the CDR3 is TGTGCCAGCAGCTTGGCAGGGACAGCAACCGGGGAGCTGTTTTTT.

The J gene is TRBJ2-3, the V gene TRBV19; 8 positions match TRBD1. V shed 3 bases, J shed 6 bases, and the junction held 2 bases outside the gene matches. CDR1 and CDR2 (germline): LNHDA, SQIVND (reference sequence). The CDR3 has 13 residues. DNA of the CDR3: TGTGCCAGTAGTATTCAGGGGGCTGATACGCAGTATTTT. It translates to CASSIQGADTQYF.

The genes are TRBV18 and TRBJ1-2; D remains unclear. There are 13 residues in the CDR3. In germline, CDR1 is KGHSH, CDR2 LQKENI. Trimming shortened V by 0 bases and J by 8 bases, and 10 bases separated the two germline ends. The CDR3 loop is CASSPPGKGGYTF. As DNA, the CDR3 is TGTGCCAGCTCACCACCAGGGAAGGGAGGCTACACCTTC.

This chain links TRBV21-1 with TRBJ1-1. TRBV21-1 is assigned pseudogene status. CDR3 length equals 15 residues. For the CDR3, the DNA is TGTGCCAGCACCACTCGACGGGTTTCGAACACTGAAGCTTTCTTT. Its translation: CASTTRRVSNTEAFF.

This chain connects TRBV9 to TRBJ1-6; D might be TRBD1 (6 bases). CDR3 length equals 15 residues. With 3 bases removed from V and 7 bases from J, the gap between germline ends came to 14 bases. Germline V lookup: CDR1 SGDLS, CDR2 YYNGEE. The CDR3 DNA reads as TGTGCCAGCAGCGGGGCCCAGGGGAACAATTCACCCCTCCACTTT. This codes for CASSGAQGNNSPLHF. The variable domain in full, completed from reference TRBV9 and TRBJ1-6, reads DSGVTQTPKHLITATGQRVTLRCSPRSGDLSVYWYQQSLDQGLQFLIQYYNGEERAKGNILERFSAQQFPDLHSELNLSSLELGDSALYFCASSGAQGNNSPLHFGNGTRLTVT.

The DNA of the CDR3 is TGTGCCAGCAGTTATCTCCGAGGCTACGAGCAGTACGTC. Translating gives CASSYLRGYEQYV. The rearrangement uses TRBV6-5 and TRBJ2-7; no clear D. The V end was cut by 3 bases, the J end by 3 bases, with 9 bases between. This CDR3 is built from 13 residues. The germline V gene encodes CDR1 MNHEY and CDR2 SVGAGI.

This chain connects TRBV6-5 to TRBJ1-2; TRBD1 matches 8 bases. Losses at the gene ends were 6 bases for V and 4 bases for J; bases not matched to a gene: 7. Germline V gene data show CDR1 as MNHEY and CDR2 as SVGAGI. CDR3 length: 14 amino acids. This CDR3 reads CASRRTGFGYGYTF. CDR3 DNA: TGTGCCAGCAGACGGACAGGGTTTGGCTATGGCTACACCTTC.

The gene calls are TRBV7-9 and TRBJ1-5; 12 bases line up with TRBD1. Germline assignment: CDR1 SEHNR and CDR2 FQNEAQ (reference sequence). V lost 0 bases, J lost 6 bases, and 6 bases stayed unmatched. The CDR3 is 17 amino acids. The CDR3 DNA reads TGTGCCAGCAGCTTAGCCTCGGGACAGGGGGCAAGTCAGCCCCAGCATTTT. Translation: CASSLASGQGASQPQHF.